The rows below give T cell receptor beta chains drawn from one sample of a study of T cells after somatic rescue of genetic block. TCRdb keeps only in-frame clones here, not all; method: immunoSEQ multiplex PCR. This sample has 65,000 to 70,000 clones, with roughly 90% found just once. The sequenced material came from peripheral blood mononuclear cells (PBMCs). These receptors came from a man in his forties or fifties. The CDR3 runs from the conserved cysteine through the conserved F or W. Each record gives: D gene, V gene, J gene, CDR3 DNA, CDR3 protein. The D gene is left open where the match is weak.

>TRBD1|TRBV2|TRBJ1-1
TGTGCCAGAAAGGGACAGCCGAACACTGAAGCTTTCTTT
CARKGQPNTEAFF
>TRBD2|TRBV7-3|TRBJ2-7
TGTGCCAGCTCCCCCGGGGGGGGCTACGAGCAGTACTTC
CASSPGGGYEQYF
>-|TRBV5-4|TRBJ2-1
TGTGCCAGCAGCCCGGGGAGGCCGAATGAGCAGTTCTTC
CASSPGRPNEQFF
>TRBD2|TRBV5-6|TRBJ2-3
TGTGCCAGCAGGCCGGGACTAGCCACAGATACGCAGTATTTT
CASRPGLATDTQYF
>-|TRBV2|TRBJ2-7
TGTGCCAGCAGTGTGGAAAGGGTCTACGAGCAGTACTTC
CASSVERVYEQYF
>TRBD1|TRBV19|TRBJ1-2
TGTGCCAGTAGTAGGGGACAGACTAACTATGGCTACACCTTC
CASSRGQTNYGYTF
>TRBD2|TRBV4-1|TRBJ2-1
TGCGCCAGCAGGGGAGTTTTAACTAGCGGGGGGTCTGGGTACAATGAGCAGTTCTTC
CASRGVLTSGGSGYNEQFF
>-|TRBV4-1|TRBJ2-5
TGCGCCAGCAGCCAAGTAGGAAGCAAACTTCAAGAGACCCAGTACTTC
CASSQVGSKLQETQYF
>TRBD1|TRBV7-9|TRBJ2-3
TGTGCCAGCAGACCGGGACAGGGGGCAACAGATACGCAGTATTTT
CASRPGQGATDTQYF
>-|TRBV5-8|TRBJ1-6
TGTGCCAGCAGCAGGGGGGCTAATTCACCCCTCCACTTT
CASSRGANSPLHF
>-|TRBV7-8|TRBJ1-1
TGTGCCAGCAGCTTAGTTACCCGGGGGGGCGGCACTGAAGCTTTCTTT
CASSLVTRGGGTEAFF